The clone carrying this TCR beta chain was counted a single time. The source of the sample is a study of blood T cell repertoires in COVID-19. At the level of the study: Sample material is recorded as cDNA or gDNA derived from T cells, B-cell-depleted T cells, or PBMCs.

Original data processing: Reference gene primers were amplified, and this amplification served to estimate nucleated cell counts. Assay used: immunoSEQ multiplex PCR; TCRdb lists only in-frame clones, some missing. Clone size and V and J calls were adopted from that table, with D and trimming inferred from the DNA. The table records about 220,000 clones, more than 75% of them present only once. V lost 4 bases, J lost 3 bases, and 7 bases lay in between. This CDR3 region has 12 residues. Per germline, CDR1 LGHDT and CDR2 YNNKEL (reference sequence). This sequence was found in an elderly woman with COVID-19, enrolled during active disease. Sequenced material: peripheral blood. The V and J genes are TRBV3-1 (or the pseudogene TRBV3-2) and TRBJ2-7, with D hard to call. CDR3 region: CASSRSNYEQYF. The CDR3 DNA is TGTGCCAGCAGCCGAAGCAACTACGAGCAGTACTTC.